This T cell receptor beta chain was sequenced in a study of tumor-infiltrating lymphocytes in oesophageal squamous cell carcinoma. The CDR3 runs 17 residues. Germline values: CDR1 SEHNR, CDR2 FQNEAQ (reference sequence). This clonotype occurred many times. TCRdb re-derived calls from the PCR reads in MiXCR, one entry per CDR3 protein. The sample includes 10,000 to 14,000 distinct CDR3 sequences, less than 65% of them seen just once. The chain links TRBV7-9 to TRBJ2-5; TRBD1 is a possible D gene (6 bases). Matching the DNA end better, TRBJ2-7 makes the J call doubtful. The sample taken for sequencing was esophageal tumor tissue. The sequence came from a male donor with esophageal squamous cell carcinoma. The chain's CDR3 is CASAGARTEKPGSEQYF. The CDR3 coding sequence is TGTGCCAGCGCTGGAGCCCGGACAGAAAAACCTGGGAGCGAGCAGTACTTC.